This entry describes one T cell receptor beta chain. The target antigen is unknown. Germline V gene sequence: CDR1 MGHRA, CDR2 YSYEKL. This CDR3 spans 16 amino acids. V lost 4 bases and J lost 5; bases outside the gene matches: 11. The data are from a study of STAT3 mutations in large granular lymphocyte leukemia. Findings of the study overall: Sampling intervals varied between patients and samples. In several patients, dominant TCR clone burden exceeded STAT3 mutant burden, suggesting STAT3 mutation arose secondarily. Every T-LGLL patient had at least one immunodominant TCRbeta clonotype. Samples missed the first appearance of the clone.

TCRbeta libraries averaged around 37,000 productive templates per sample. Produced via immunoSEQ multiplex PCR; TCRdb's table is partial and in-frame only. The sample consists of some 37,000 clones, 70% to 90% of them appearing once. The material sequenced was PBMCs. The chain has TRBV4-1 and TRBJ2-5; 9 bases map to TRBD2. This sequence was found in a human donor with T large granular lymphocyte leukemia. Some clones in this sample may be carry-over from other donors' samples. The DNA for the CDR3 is TGCGCCAGCAGCCTCGGGACTAGCAGGTCGGGTGAGACCCAGTACTTC. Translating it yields CASSLGTSRSGETQYF.